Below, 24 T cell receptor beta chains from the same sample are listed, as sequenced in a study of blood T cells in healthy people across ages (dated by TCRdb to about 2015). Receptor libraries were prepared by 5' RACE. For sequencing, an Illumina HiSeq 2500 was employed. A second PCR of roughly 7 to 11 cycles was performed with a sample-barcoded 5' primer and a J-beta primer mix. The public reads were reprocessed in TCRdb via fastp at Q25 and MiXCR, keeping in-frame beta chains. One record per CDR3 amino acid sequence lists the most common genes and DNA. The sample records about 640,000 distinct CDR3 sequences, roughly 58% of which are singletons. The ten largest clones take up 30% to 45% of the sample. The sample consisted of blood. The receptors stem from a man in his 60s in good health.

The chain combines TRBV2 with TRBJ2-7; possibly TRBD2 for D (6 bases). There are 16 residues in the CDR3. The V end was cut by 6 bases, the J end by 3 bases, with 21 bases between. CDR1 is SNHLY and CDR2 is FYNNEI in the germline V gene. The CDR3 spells CASRTRQGGRDYEQYF. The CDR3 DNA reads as TGTGCCAGCAGGACGCGCCAGGGAGGTCGGGACTACGAGCAGTACTTC.

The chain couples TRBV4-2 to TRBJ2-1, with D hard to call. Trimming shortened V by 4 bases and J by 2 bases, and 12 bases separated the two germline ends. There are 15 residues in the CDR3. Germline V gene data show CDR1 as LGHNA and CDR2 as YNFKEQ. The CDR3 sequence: CASSPALSPYNEQFF. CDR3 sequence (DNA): TGTGCCAGCAGCCCAGCTTTAAGCCCCTACAATGAGCAGTTCTTC.

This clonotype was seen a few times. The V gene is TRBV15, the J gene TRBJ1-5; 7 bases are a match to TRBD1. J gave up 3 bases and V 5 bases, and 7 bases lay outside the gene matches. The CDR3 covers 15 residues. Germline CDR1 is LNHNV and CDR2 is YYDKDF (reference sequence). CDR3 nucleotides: TGTGCCACCAGCGGTTACGGACAGGTCAATCAGCCCCAGCATTTT. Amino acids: CATSGYGQVNQPQHF. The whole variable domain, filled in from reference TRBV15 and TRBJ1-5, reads DAMVIQNPRYQVTQFGKPVTLSCSQTLNHNVMYWYQQKSSQAPKLLFHYYDKDFNNEADTPDNFQSRRPNTSFCFLDIRSPGLGDTAMYLCATSGYGQVNQPQHFGDGTRLSIL.

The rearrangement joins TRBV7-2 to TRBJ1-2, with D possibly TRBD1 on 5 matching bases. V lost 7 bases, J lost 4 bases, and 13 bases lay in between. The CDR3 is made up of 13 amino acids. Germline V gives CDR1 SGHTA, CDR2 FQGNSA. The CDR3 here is CASTRDRSYGYTF. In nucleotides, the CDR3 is TGTGCCAGCACACGAGACAGAAGCTATGGCTACACCTTC. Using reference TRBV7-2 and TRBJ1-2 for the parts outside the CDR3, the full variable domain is GAGVSQSPSNKVTEKGKDVELRCDPISGHTALYWYRQSLGQGLEFLIYFQGNSAPDKSGLPSDRFSAERTGGSVSTLTIQRTQQEDSAVYLCASTRDRSYGYTFGSGTRLTVV.

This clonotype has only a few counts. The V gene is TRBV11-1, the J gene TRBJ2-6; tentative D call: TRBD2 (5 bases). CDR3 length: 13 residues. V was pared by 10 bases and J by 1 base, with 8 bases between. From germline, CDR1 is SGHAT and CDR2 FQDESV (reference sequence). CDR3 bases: TGTGCCACCCGGAGGTCTGGGGCCAACGTCCTGACTTTC. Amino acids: CATRRSGANVLTF.

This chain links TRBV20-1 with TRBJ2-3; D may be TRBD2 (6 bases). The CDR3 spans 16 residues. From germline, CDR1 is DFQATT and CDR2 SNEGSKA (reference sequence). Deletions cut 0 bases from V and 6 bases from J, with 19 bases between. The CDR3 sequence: CSARDPATSGGDTQYF. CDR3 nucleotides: TGCAGTGCTAGAGATCCCGCGACTAGTGGCGGGGATACGCAGTATTTT.

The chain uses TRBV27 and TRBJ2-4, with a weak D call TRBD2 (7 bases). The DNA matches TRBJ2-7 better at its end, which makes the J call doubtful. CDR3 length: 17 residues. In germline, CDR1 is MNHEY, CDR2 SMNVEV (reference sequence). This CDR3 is CASSPRIGGGAPYEQYF. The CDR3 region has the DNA TGTGCCAGCAGTCCCAGAATCGGAGGGGGGGCCCCCTACGAGCAGTACTTC.

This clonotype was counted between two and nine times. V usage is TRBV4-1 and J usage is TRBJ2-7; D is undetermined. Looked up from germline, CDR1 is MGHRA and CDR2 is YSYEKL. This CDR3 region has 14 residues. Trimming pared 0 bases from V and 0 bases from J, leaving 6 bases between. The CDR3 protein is CASSQDQSSYEQYF. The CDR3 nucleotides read TGCGCCAGCAGCCAAGATCAGAGCTCCTACGAGCAGTACTTC.

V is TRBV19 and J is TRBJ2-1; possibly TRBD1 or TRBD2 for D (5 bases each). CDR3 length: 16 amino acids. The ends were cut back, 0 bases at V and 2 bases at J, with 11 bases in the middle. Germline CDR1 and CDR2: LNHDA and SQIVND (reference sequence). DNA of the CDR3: TGTGCCAGTAGTATAGATGGGGACGGAACCTACAATGAGCAGTTCTTC. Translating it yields CASSIDGDGTYNEQFF.

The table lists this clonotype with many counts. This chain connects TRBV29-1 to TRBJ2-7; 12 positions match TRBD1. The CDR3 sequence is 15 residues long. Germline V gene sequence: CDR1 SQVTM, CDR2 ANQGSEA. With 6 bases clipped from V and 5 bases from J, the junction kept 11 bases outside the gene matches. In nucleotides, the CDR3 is TGCAGCGTCCACCTGACGGGACAGGGGGCTGACGAGCAGTACTTC. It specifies CSVHLTGQGADEQYF.

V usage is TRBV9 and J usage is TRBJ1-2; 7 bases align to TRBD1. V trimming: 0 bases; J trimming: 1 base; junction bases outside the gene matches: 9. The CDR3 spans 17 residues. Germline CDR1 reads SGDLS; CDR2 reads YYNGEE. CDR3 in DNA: TGTGCCAGCAGCGTAGAGGCAGGGGGTCGAGATAACTATGGCTACACCTTC. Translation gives CASSVEAGGRDNYGYTF.

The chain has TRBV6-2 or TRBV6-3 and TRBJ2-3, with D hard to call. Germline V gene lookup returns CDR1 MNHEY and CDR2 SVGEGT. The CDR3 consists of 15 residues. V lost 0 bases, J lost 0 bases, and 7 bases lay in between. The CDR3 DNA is TGTGCCAGCAGTTACTCCTCAGATAGCACAGATACGCAGTATTTT. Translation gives CASSYSSDSTDTQYF.

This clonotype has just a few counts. CDR3 in amino acids: CASTPRDPNSPLHF. In DNA form, the CDR3 reads TGTGCCAGCACCCCTCGCGACCCGAATTCACCCCTCCACTTT. The chain recombines TRBV12-3 or TRBV12-4 with TRBJ1-6; no clear D gene. The CDR3 runs to 14 residues. The V gene lost 7 bases and the J gene lost 7 bases, with 14 bases spanning the gap.

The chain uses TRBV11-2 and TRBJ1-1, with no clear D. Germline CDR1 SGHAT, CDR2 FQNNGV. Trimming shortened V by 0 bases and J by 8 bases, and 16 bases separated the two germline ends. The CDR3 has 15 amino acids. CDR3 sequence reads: CASSLDHDREAEAFF. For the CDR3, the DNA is TGTGCCAGCAGCTTAGATCATGACCGGGAGGCCGAAGCTTTCTTT.

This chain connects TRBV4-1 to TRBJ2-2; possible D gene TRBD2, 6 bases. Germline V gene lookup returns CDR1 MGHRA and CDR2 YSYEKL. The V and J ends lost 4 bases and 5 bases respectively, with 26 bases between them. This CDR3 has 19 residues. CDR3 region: CASSLRGPMEGRATGELFF. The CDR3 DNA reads TGCGCCAGCAGCCTGCGAGGACCGATGGAGGGGCGGGCTACCGGGGAGCTGTTTTTT.

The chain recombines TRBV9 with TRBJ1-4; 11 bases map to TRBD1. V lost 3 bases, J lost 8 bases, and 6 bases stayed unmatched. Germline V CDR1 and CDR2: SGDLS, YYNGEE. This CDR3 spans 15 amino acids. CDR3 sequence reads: CASSGRTGGEEKLFF. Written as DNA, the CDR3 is TGTGCCAGCAGCGGACGGACAGGGGGCGAGGAAAAACTGTTTTTT.

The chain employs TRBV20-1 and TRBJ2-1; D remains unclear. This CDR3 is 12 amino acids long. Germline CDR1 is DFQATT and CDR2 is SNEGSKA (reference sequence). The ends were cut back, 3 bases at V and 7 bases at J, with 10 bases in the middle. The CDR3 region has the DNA TGCAGTGCTAGGGGGTCGGATAATGAGCAGTTCTTC. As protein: CSARGSDNEQFF.

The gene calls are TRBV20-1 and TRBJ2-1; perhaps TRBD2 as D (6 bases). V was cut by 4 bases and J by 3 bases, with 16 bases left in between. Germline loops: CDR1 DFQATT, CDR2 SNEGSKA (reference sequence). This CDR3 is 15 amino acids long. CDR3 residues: CSAKSWGSGYNEQFF. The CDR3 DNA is TGCAGTGCTAAGTCTTGGGGTAGCGGCTACAATGAGCAGTTCTTC.

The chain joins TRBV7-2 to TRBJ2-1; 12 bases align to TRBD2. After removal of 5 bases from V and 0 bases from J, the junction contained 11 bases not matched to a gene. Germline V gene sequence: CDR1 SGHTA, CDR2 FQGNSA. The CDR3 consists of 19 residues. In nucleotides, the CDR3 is TGTGCCAGCAGCCAAAGACTAGCGGGGGCCCCAAGCTCCTACAATGAGCAGTTCTTC. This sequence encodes CASSQRLAGAPSSYNEQFF.

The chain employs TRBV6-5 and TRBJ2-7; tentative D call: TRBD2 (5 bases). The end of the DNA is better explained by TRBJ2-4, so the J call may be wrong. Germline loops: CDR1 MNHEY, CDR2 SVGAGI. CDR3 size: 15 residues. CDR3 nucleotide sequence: TGTGCCAGCAGTAATCTAGCCATCCAAGGTGGCATTCAGTACTTC. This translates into CASSNLAIQGGIQYF.

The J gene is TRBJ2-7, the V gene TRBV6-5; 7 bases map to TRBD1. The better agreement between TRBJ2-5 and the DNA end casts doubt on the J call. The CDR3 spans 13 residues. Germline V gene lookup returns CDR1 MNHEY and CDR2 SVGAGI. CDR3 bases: TGTGCCACAGCGGACAGGCTGGGAGAGACCCAGTACTTC. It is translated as CATADRLGETQYF.

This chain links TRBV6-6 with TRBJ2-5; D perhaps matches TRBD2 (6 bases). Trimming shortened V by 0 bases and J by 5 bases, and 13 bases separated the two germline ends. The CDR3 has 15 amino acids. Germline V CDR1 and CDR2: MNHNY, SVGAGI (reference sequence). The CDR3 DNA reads TGTGCCAGCAGTTACTCGTTGGGGGAGGAGGAGACCCAGTACTTC. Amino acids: CASSYSLGEEETQYF.

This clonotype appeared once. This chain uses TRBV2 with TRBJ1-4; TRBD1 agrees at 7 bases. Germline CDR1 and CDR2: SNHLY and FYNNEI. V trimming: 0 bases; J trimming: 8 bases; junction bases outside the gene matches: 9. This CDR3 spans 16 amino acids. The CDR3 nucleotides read TGTGCCAGCAGTGAAGCGACGGGAGGGGGCGAGGAAAAACTGTTTTTT. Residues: CASSEATGGGEEKLFF. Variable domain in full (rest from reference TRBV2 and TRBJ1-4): EPEVTQTPSHQVTQMGQEVILRCVPISNHLYFYWYRQILGQKVEFLVSFYNNEISEKSEIFDDQFSVERPDGSNFTLKIRSTKLEDSAMYFCASSEATGGGEEKLFFGSGTQLSVL.

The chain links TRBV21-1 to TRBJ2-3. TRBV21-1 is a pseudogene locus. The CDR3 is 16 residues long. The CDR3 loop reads CASSKVGRSYTDTQYF. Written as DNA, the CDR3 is TGTGCCAGCAGCAAAGTAGGCAGGAGCTACACAGATACGCAGTATTTT.